These T cell receptor beta chains were read from a single sample in a study of blood T cell repertoires in COVID-19. Assay used: immunoSEQ multiplex PCR; TCRdb lists only in-frame clones, some missing. This table holds about 62,000 clones, 76% found once. Input material: peripheral blood. The receptor set was obtained from a woman aged 50 to 60 with active or convalescent COVID-19. Both conserved end residues are part of each CDR3. The D gene is left open where the match is weak. Size is omitted from some rows. Given values are once, few, many or a class for expanded clones.

j_call: TRBJ2-2
v_call: TRBV7-9
clone_size: -
d_call: -
cdr3_aa: CASSPQGLRSGELFF
cdr3_nt: TGTGCCAGCAGCCCACAGGGCCTCAGGAGCGGGGAGCTGTTTTTT

j_call: TRBJ2-1
v_call: TRBV9
clone_size: once
d_call: TRBD2
cdr3_aa: CASSMTSGRAYEQFF
cdr3_nt: TGTGCCAGCAGCATGACTAGCGGGAGGGCCTATGAGCAGTTCTTC

j_call: TRBJ2-7
v_call: TRBV27
clone_size: -
d_call: -
cdr3_aa: CASSLSSGYEQYF
cdr3_nt: TGTGCCAGCAGTTTAAGTAGCGGATACGAGCAGTACTTC

j_call: TRBJ1-2
v_call: TRBV2
clone_size: -
d_call: -
cdr3_aa: CASSDRGVYGYTF
cdr3_nt: TGTGCCAGCAGTGACAGGGGTGTCTATGGCTACACCTTC

j_call: TRBJ2-7
v_call: TRBV12-3/TRBV12-4
clone_size: -
d_call: -
cdr3_aa: CASSWDSDYEQYF
cdr3_nt: TGTGCCAGCAGCTGGGACTCAGACTACGAGCAGTACTTC

j_call: TRBJ1-5
v_call: TRBV5-6
clone_size: -
d_call: -
cdr3_aa: CASSRRQFTNQPQHF
cdr3_nt: TGTGCCAGCAGCCGTCGACAGTTTACTAATCAGCCCCAGCATTTT

j_call: TRBJ1-1
v_call: TRBV30
clone_size: -
d_call: -
cdr3_aa: CAWSRDTNTEAFF
cdr3_nt: TGTGCCTGGAGTAGGGACACGAACACTGAAGCTTTCTTT

j_call: TRBJ2-4
v_call: TRBV5-1
clone_size: -
d_call: -
cdr3_aa: CASSLARQGYNIQYF
cdr3_nt: TGCGCCAGCAGCTTGGCTAGGCAGGGTTACAACATTCAGTACTTC

j_call: TRBJ1-1
v_call: TRBV6-6
clone_size: -
d_call: TRBD1
cdr3_aa: CASSYSRGQEKAFF
cdr3_nt: TGTGCCAGCAGTTACTCGAGGGGGCAGGAGAAAGCTTTCTTT

j_call: TRBJ2-7
v_call: TRBV7-2
clone_size: few
d_call: TRBD1
cdr3_aa: CASSDGTGKHEQYF
cdr3_nt: TGTGCCAGCAGCGATGGGACAGGGAAGCACGAGCAGTACTTC

j_call: TRBJ1-2
v_call: TRBV5-6
clone_size: -
d_call: TRBD1
cdr3_aa: CASSRAGTGARWGYTF
cdr3_nt: TGTGCCAGCAGCCGGGCGGGGACAGGGGCCAGGTGGGGCTACACCTTC

j_call: TRBJ1-1
v_call: TRBV25-1
clone_size: -
d_call: -
cdr3_aa: CASLGRGNGLNTEAFF
cdr3_nt: TGTGCCAGCTTAGGGAGGGGGAACGGATTGAACACTGAAGCTTTCTTT

j_call: TRBJ1-1
v_call: TRBV7-2
clone_size: -
d_call: -
cdr3_aa: CASSPRRETEAFF
cdr3_nt: TGTGCCAGCAGCCCCAGACGGGAGACTGAAGCTTTCTTT

j_call: TRBJ1-2
v_call: TRBV20-1
clone_size: -
d_call: -
cdr3_aa: CSASEGAGRSGYTF
cdr3_nt: TGCAGTGCTAGTGAGGGTGCTGGGCGTAGTGGCTACACCTTC

j_call: TRBJ2-7
v_call: TRBV13
clone_size: -
d_call: TRBD1
cdr3_aa: CASSLSLETGGEQYF
cdr3_nt: TGTGCCAGCAGCTTAAGCCTCGAAACAGGGGGCGAGCAGTACTTC

j_call: TRBJ1-4
v_call: TRBV19
clone_size: -
d_call: TRBD1
cdr3_aa: CASRTNRGLGGEKLFF
cdr3_nt: TGTGCCAGTAGAACTAACAGGGGTCTAGGGGGTGAAAAACTGTTTTTT

j_call: TRBJ2-1
v_call: TRBV7-8
clone_size: -
d_call: TRBD2
cdr3_aa: CASSLGLLAGGRLDEQFF
cdr3_nt: TGTGCCAGCAGCTTGGGGCTATTAGCGGGAGGGCGGTTAGATGAGCAGTTCTTC

j_call: TRBJ2-7
v_call: TRBV29-1
clone_size: -
d_call: -
cdr3_aa: CSVPVAGTSYEQYF
cdr3_nt: TGCAGCGTTCCCGTTGCGGGGACCTCCTACGAGCAGTACTTC

j_call: TRBJ1-5
v_call: TRBV6-2/TRBV6-3
clone_size: -
d_call: TRBD1
cdr3_aa: CASSYPPGGEGQPQHF
cdr3_nt: TGTGCCAGCAGTTACCCCCCAGGGGGCGAAGGTCAGCCCCAGCATTTT

j_call: TRBJ1-1
v_call: TRBV5-1
clone_size: -
d_call: TRBD1
cdr3_aa: CASSRQGNTEAFF
cdr3_nt: TGCGCCAGCAGCCGACAGGGGAACACTGAAGCTTTCTTT

j_call: TRBJ2-3
v_call: TRBV7-2
clone_size: -
d_call: TRBD2
cdr3_aa: CASTLREGDTQYF
cdr3_nt: TGTGCCAGCACTCTTCGGGAGGGAGATACGCAGTATTTT

j_call: TRBJ2-7
v_call: TRBV6-2/TRBV6-3
clone_size: -
d_call: -
cdr3_aa: CASSQLAPPSEQYF
cdr3_nt: TGTGCCAGCAGTCAACTAGCACCTCCGAGTGAGCAGTACTTC

j_call: TRBJ2-7
v_call: TRBV3-1/TRBV3-2
clone_size: -
d_call: TRBD1
cdr3_aa: CASSHLDRGALEQYF
cdr3_nt: TGTGCCAGCAGCCATTTGGACAGGGGGGCCCTCGAGCAGTACTTC

j_call: TRBJ1-2
v_call: TRBV3-1/TRBV3-2
clone_size: -
d_call: TRBD1
cdr3_aa: CASSPDRGYGYTF
cdr3_nt: TGTGCCAGCAGTCCCGACAGGGGCTATGGCTACACCTTC

j_call: TRBJ2-1
v_call: TRBV5-1
clone_size: -
d_call: -
cdr3_aa: CASSSPDSSYNEQFF
cdr3_nt: TGCGCCAGCAGCTCCCCGGACTCGAGTTACAATGAGCAGTTCTTC

j_call: TRBJ1-5
v_call: TRBV13
clone_size: few
d_call: TRBD1
cdr3_aa: CASSLTGEDQPQHF
cdr3_nt: TGTGCCAGCAGCCTGACAGGGGAAGATCAGCCCCAGCATTTT

j_call: TRBJ2-5
v_call: TRBV7-3
clone_size: -
d_call: TRBD2
cdr3_aa: CASSLGLAGSETQYF
cdr3_nt: TGTGCCAGCAGCTTAGGACTAGCGGGAAGTGAGACCCAGTACTTC

j_call: TRBJ2-3
v_call: TRBV11-3
clone_size: -
d_call: -
cdr3_aa: CASSLGGASTDTQYF
cdr3_nt: TGTGCCAGCAGCTTGGGGGGTGCTAGCACAGATACGCAGTATTTT

j_call: TRBJ2-1
v_call: TRBV5-6
clone_size: -
d_call: -
cdr3_aa: CASAEVPGIEQFF
cdr3_nt: TGTGCCAGCGCCGAGGTCCCGGGAATTGAGCAGTTCTTC

j_call: TRBJ2-2
v_call: TRBV7-9
clone_size: -
d_call: TRBD2
cdr3_aa: CASSRLAGDTGELFF
cdr3_nt: TGTGCCAGCAGCCGACTAGCGGGAGATACCGGGGAGCTGTTTTTT

j_call: TRBJ2-1
v_call: TRBV4-3
clone_size: -
d_call: -
cdr3_aa: CASSPGRASGYNEQFF
cdr3_nt: TGCGCCAGCAGCCCCGGACGGGCGAGCGGCTACAATGAGCAGTTCTTC

j_call: TRBJ1-3
v_call: TRBV7-8
clone_size: many
d_call: -
cdr3_aa: CASSLAETFLSSGNTIYF
cdr3_nt: TGTGCCAGCAGCTTAGCGGAGACCTTTTTGAGCTCTGGAAACACCATATATTTT

j_call: TRBJ2-7
v_call: TRBV6-1
clone_size: few
d_call: -
cdr3_aa: CASSLGEVAYEQYF
cdr3_nt: TGTGCCAGCAGTTTGGGGGAGGTTGCCTACGAGCAGTACTTC

j_call: TRBJ1-1
v_call: TRBV6-2/TRBV6-3
clone_size: -
d_call: -
cdr3_aa: CASSYNGQGSTEAFF
cdr3_nt: TGTGCCAGCAGTTACAACGGGCAGGGGAGCACTGAAGCTTTCTTT

j_call: TRBJ1-4
v_call: TRBV7-9
clone_size: -
d_call: TRBD1
cdr3_aa: CASSVGQGNEKLFF
cdr3_nt: TGTGCCAGCAGCGTGGGACAGGGGAATGAAAAACTGTTTTTT

j_call: TRBJ2-1
v_call: TRBV7-2
clone_size: -
d_call: TRBD2
cdr3_aa: CASSPRSTSGAGNEQFF
cdr3_nt: TGTGCCAGCAGCCCAAGGTCCACTAGCGGGGCTGGGAATGAGCAGTTCTTC

j_call: TRBJ1-4
v_call: TRBV10-3
clone_size: -
d_call: -
cdr3_aa: CAISVTVNEKLFF
cdr3_nt: TGTGCCATCAGTGTGACAGTAAATGAAAAACTGTTTTTT

j_call: TRBJ1-2
v_call: TRBV7-2
clone_size: -
d_call: -
cdr3_aa: CASSLARGAVSYGYTF
cdr3_nt: TGTGCCAGCAGCTTAGCAAGGGGCGCAGTTTCCTATGGCTACACCTTC

j_call: TRBJ1-1
v_call: TRBV5-6
clone_size: -
d_call: TRBD1
cdr3_aa: CASSLVTGHTEAFF
cdr3_nt: TGTGCCAGCAGCTTGGTGACAGGGCACACTGAAGCTTTCTTT

j_call: TRBJ1-5
v_call: TRBV2
clone_size: -
d_call: TRBD1
cdr3_aa: CASSADRGQPQHF
cdr3_nt: TGTGCCAGCAGCGCCGACAGGGGTCAGCCCCAGCATTTT

j_call: TRBJ1-4
v_call: TRBV27
clone_size: -
d_call: TRBD1
cdr3_aa: CASTDRATNEKLFF
cdr3_nt: TGTGCCAGCACCGACAGGGCAACTAATGAAAAACTGTTTTTT

j_call: TRBJ1-2
v_call: TRBV6-1
clone_size: -
d_call: -
cdr3_aa: CASSAPFLDYGYTF
cdr3_nt: TGTGCCAGCAGTGCCCCTTTTTTAGACTATGGCTACACCTTC

j_call: TRBJ1-2
v_call: TRBV30
clone_size: -
d_call: TRBD1
cdr3_aa: CAWGGQGGYTF
cdr3_nt: TGTGCCTGGGGCGGACAGGGTGGCTACACCTTC

j_call: TRBJ2-3
v_call: TRBV13
clone_size: -
d_call: -
cdr3_aa: CASSLTGRSTDTQYF
cdr3_nt: TGTGCCAGCAGCTTAACGGGAAGAAGCACAGATACGCAGTATTTT

j_call: TRBJ1-1
v_call: TRBV19
clone_size: few
d_call: TRBD1
cdr3_aa: CASSPGQGIHTEAFF
cdr3_nt: TGTGCCAGTAGTCCAGGACAGGGTATACACACTGAAGCTTTCTTT

j_call: TRBJ1-2
v_call: TRBV18
clone_size: -
d_call: TRBD1
cdr3_aa: CASSPDRDYGYTF
cdr3_nt: TGTGCCAGCTCACCCGACAGGGACTATGGCTACACCTTC

j_call: TRBJ1-5
v_call: TRBV6-6
clone_size: -
d_call: TRBD1
cdr3_aa: CASSLDRGGGAWHF
cdr3_nt: TGTGCCAGCAGCCTTGACAGGGGCGGTGGCGCATGGCATTTT

j_call: TRBJ1-2
v_call: TRBV6-6
clone_size: few
d_call: TRBD1
cdr3_aa: CASSPTGIYGYTF
cdr3_nt: TGTGCCAGCAGCCCGACAGGGATATATGGCTACACCTTC

j_call: TRBJ1-1
v_call: TRBV19
clone_size: -
d_call: TRBD1
cdr3_aa: CASSKGAGVNTEAFF
cdr3_nt: TGTGCCAGTAGTAAGGGGGCAGGGGTGAACACTGAAGCTTTCTTT